A selection of T cell receptor beta chains follows, all from one sample in a study of OX40 agonist ivuxolimab in advanced cancers. The data were produced by immunoSEQ multiplex PCR, yet TCRdb's version contains in-frame clones alone and is incomplete. The sample consists of roughly 62,000 clones, about 85% of them appearing once. The sample in question was CD4+ or CD8+ T cells sorted from blood, obtained in a trial of the OX40 agonist ivuxolimab. These receptors came from an adult with an advanced solid tumor such as melanoma, head and neck, liver or kidney cancer. The conserved cysteine and the conserved F or W are not part of the CDR3 here. Fields, in order: CDR3 protein, J gene, V gene, CDR3 length.

ASSLRTNSYEQY,TRBJ2-7,TRBV27,12
ASSPPGTGGEKLF,TRBJ1-4,TRBV28,13
ASSFASGNDEQF,TRBJ2-1,TRBV5-1,12
ASSEKFTNEKLF,TRBJ1-4,TRBV2,12
ASSQQETQY,TRBJ2-5,TRBV7-6,9
ASSVGISGSYNEQF,TRBJ2-1,TRBV9,14
ASRRGGLESETQY,TRBJ2-5,TRBV6-5,13
ASSPWDFNTGELF,TRBJ2-2,TRBV9,13
ASGSTGIGGNTIY,TRBJ1-3,TRBV28,13
AISGPGTSGETQY,TRBJ2-5,TRBV10-3,13
ATLGLENNEQF,TRBJ2-1,TRBV7-9,11
ASSSQPLGAGQETQY,TRBJ2-5,TRBV7-6,15
ASTLPGHMNTEAF,TRBJ1-1,TRBV23-1,13
ATSRDLSGANVLT,TRBJ2-6,TRBV15,13
ASSFSFAEQY,TRBJ2-7,TRBV13,10
ASSVTSGRTDTQY,TRBJ2-3,TRBV5-8,13
ASSFPSGRGSSYEQY,TRBJ2-7,TRBV7-8,15
ASSQASGTNYEQY,TRBJ2-7,TRBV4-1,13
ASSFLSGSGDEQY,TRBJ2-7,TRBV28,13
ASSNRIQATAF,TRBJ1-1,TRBV7-2,11
ASTLLRLRGQRETQY,TRBJ2-5,TRBV7-8,15
ASSGLLVTYEQY,TRBJ2-7,TRBV28,12
ASSLRAPGLAGSPEQY,-,TRBV7-9,16
ASSLSQGKETQY,TRBJ2-5,TRBV7-9,12
ASSIGGTSGFRAGNEQF,TRBJ2-1,TRBV19,17
ASSPPASGRAVSSYNEQF,TRBJ2-1,TRBV18,18
ASSLAGVSHGYT,TRBJ1-2,TRBV5-6,12
ASSPRQGETQY,TRBJ2-5,TRBV18,11
ASSLDRGGEQY,TRBJ2-7,TRBV5-4,11
ASRIDNSYEQY,TRBJ2-7,TRBV28,11
ASSLEYGYNEQF,TRBJ2-1,TRBV11-3,12
ASSQDVGQGVEQY,TRBJ2-7,TRBV4-3,13
ASTLLAGGEQF,TRBJ2-1,TRBV2,11
ASSPARWEGTEAF,TRBJ1-1,TRBV7-8,13
ASSQGKGGSSGDYNEQF,TRBJ2-1,TRBV4-3,17
ASSLAPGSNYGYT,TRBJ1-2,TRBV18,13
ASSFGSGTSNEQF,TRBJ2-1,TRBV11-1,13
ASSQGQGPNSPLH,TRBJ1-6,TRBV4-1,13
ASSINITPGNEQF,TRBJ2-1,TRBV28,13
ASSAQGDLNEKLF,TRBJ1-4,TRBV9,13
ASSQGQGVTNEKLF,TRBJ1-4,TRBV5-4,14
ASRRASGANVLT,TRBJ2-6,TRBV6-5,12
ASQGDEGVQETQY,TRBJ2-5,TRBV11-2,13
ASSPSWQGYEQY,TRBJ2-7,TRBV27,12
ASSQTRTSGMFTYEQY,TRBJ2-7,TRBV4-1,16
ASSVAGGYEQY,TRBJ2-7,TRBV14,11
ASSFVQGAGTGELF,TRBJ2-2,TRBV19,14
ASSLEGMVGEQF,TRBJ2-1,TRBV7-9,12
ASSPGLAGDREQF,TRBJ2-1,TRBV18,13
ASSVPRLAGGWEQF,TRBJ2-1,TRBV28,14
ASSLEDSVQH,TRBJ1-5,TRBV7-9,10
ATSSRGGDLSGNTIY,TRBJ1-3,TRBV15,15
ASSHPGGKLF,TRBJ1-4,TRBV4-2,10
ASSLERGAGYT,TRBJ1-2,TRBV7-2,11
ASSLVRADIDTQY,TRBJ2-3,TRBV7-9,13
ASSRDLAGSYNEQF,TRBJ2-1,TRBV27,14
ASRGPNTEAF,TRBJ1-1,TRBV28,10